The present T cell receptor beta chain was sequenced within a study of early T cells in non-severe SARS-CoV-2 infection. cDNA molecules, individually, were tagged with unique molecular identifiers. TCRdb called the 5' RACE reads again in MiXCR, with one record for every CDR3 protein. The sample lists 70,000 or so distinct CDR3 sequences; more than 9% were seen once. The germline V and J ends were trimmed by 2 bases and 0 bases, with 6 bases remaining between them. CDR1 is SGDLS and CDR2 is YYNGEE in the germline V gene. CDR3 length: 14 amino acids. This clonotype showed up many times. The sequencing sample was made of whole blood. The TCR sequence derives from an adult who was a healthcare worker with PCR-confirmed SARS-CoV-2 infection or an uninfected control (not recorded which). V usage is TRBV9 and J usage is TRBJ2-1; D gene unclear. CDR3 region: CASSVSLSYNEQFF. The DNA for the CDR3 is TGTGCCAGCAGCGTCTCCCTCTCCTACAATGAGCAGTTCTTC.